This entry is about one T cell receptor (beta chain). What it recognizes is unknown. This specimen comes from a study of CD8+CD57+ T cells in acquired aplastic anemia. Across the study: Isolated CD4+ and CD8+ cells, once sorted, yielded DNA averaging roughly 3 ug. Healthy CD8+ samples averaged around 12 million reads. General observations from the study: Between patients and controls, roughly 29 CD8+ CDR3 sequences were found in common.

Genomic DNA, the template, was used for profiling of the TCR beta VDJ and CDR3. One entry per CDR3 protein, called by TCRdb with MiXCR from the reads. Among roughly 200,000 distinct CDR3 sequences, under 65% were seen once, and the ten largest hold over 25%. Germline V gene sequence: CDR1 MNHNS, CDR2 SASEGT. Trimming removed 3 bases from V and 3 bases from J, with 6 bases in between. CDR3 length: 12 residues. V gene TRBV6-1 combines with J gene TRBJ2-7; D is undetermined. The sequence came from a human donor in good health. Source material: sorted CD4+, CD8+, or CD8+CD57+ T cells (not recorded which) from PBMCs. This CDR3 is CASSETFYEQYF. CDR3 bases: TGTGCCAGCAGTGAGACTTTCTACGAGCAGTACTTC.